The entry that follows covers one T cell receptor beta chain sequence. What it binds is not known. The data belong to a study of T cell responses to AZD1222 COVID-19 vaccine. Study-wide results and caveats: The span of vaccine-associated CD4 TCRs extended across spike, with dominance at 160-218 and 743-854. Donors skewed white British and female; clonal diversity was possibly underestimated. Repertoires were collected only later (after the peak T cell response had occurred).

Combined were second doses at about 4 or about 12 weeks. Libraries were prepared by immunoSEQ multiplex PCR; TCRdb keeps only in-frame clonotypes and omits some of them. Of roughly 140,000 clones in the sample, roughly nine tenths were seen once. This sequence originates from an adult who received the AZD1222 COVID-19 vaccine. Sequencing was performed on peripheral blood, taken 28 days after the second AZD1222 dose.

For the CDR3, the DNA is TGTGCCAGCAGTGACTCGAGGGGACTAGCGGGTGGGAATGAGCAGTTCTTC. Its protein is CASSDSRGLAGGNEQFF. V is TRBV6-4 and J is TRBJ2-1, with 12 positions matching TRBD2. Per germline, CDR1 MRHNA and CDR2 SNTAGT. V gave up 0 bases and J gave up 7 bases; unmatched junction bases: 7. This CDR3 comprises 17 residues.